The entry that follows covers one T cell receptor (beta chain) sequence. This sample is part of a study of T cell responses to AZD1222 COVID-19 vaccine. CDR1 is LGHDT, CDR2 YNNKEL, per germline (reference sequence). CDR3 length: 16 residues. V lost 4 bases and J lost 2, with 15 bases in between. Here immunoSEQ multiplex PCR was the method, and the copy in TCRdb shows in-frame clones only, minus some. The sample records 100,000 to 120,000 clones, 81% being singletons. This specimen was peripheral blood, taken on day 0 of AZD1222 vaccination. The chain recombines TRBV3-1 (or the pseudogene TRBV3-2) with TRBJ2-1; TRBD2 is a possible D gene (5 bases). This sequence was found in an adult in good health. Here the CDR3 DNA reads TGTGCCAGCAGCCCGTTCAGCGGAGGAGCCTACAATGAGCAGTTCTTC. Translation: CASSPFSGGAYNEQFF.